Below, 7 T cell receptor beta chains from the same sample are listed, as sequenced in a study of a mutant IDH1 vaccine in newly diagnosed glioma. The repertoire was sequenced with immunoSEQ multiplex PCR; TCRdb's copy has only in-frame clones and lacks some. Of roughly 40,000 clones listed, 80% to 90% are singletons. Antigens for these TCRs are unknown. Sample time point: week 5, during vaccination. A 20-mer mutant IDH1 peptide at 300 ug was injected subcutaneously with topical imiquimod. The sample here was PBMCs, taken from a glioma patient whose treatment included an IDH1 peptide vaccine. The receptors stem from a middle-aged man with glioma.

This clone was found once. CDR3 bases: TGTGCCAGCAGCCGGACTAAGTACAATGAGCAGTTCTTC. Amino acids: CASSRTKYNEQFF. This chain uses TRBV28 with TRBJ2-1, with D perhaps matching TRBD2 (6 bases). CDR3 length: 13 residues. Trimming removed 6 bases from V and 4 bases from J, with 10 bases in between. Germline loops: CDR1 MDHEN, CDR2 SYDVKM.

This clone occurred once. This chain links TRBV7-2 with TRBJ2-3, with a possible D match to TRBD1 (5 bases). V lost 4 bases to trimming and J lost 4 bases, with 12 bases between them. The CDR3 is made up of 14 amino acids. The germline CDR1 and CDR2 sequences are SGHTA and FQGNSA. CDR3: CASSSLGVPDTQYF. CDR3 DNA sequence: TGTGCCAGCAGCTCCCTAGGGGTCCCAGATACGCAGTATTTT.

This clone was seen just once. The CDR3 loop reads CASRDRVEAFF. In DNA form, the CDR3 reads TGTGCCAGTCGGGACAGGGTTGAAGCTTTCTTT. This chain links TRBV19 with TRBJ1-1, with 9 bases matching TRBD1. The V segment lost 8 bases and the J segment 7 bases; nucleotides outside the gene matches: 2. The CDR3 has 11 residues. CDR1 is LNHDA, CDR2 SQIVND, per germline (reference sequence).

The genes are TRBV7-8 and TRBJ1-1, with 8 bases that match TRBD1. The J segment lost 4 bases and the V segment lost 1 base, leaving 5 bases of the junction unmatched. The germline CDR1 and CDR2 sequences are SGHVS and FQNEAQ. The CDR3 loop spans 15 amino acids. The CDR3 coding sequence is TGTGCCAGCAGCTTAGAAAGACAGGGGTTCACTGAAGCTTTCTTT. Translating gives CASSLERQGFTEAFF.

The V and J genes are TRBV4-1 and TRBJ2-7; D is ambiguous. V was pared by 3 bases and J by 3 bases, with 15 bases between. The CDR3 runs 15 residues. Per germline, CDR1 MGHRA and CDR2 YSYEKL. The DNA of the CDR3 is TGCGCCAGCAGCCACAAACCGAGTTCAGTCTACGAGCAGTACTTC. This encodes CASSHKPSSVYEQYF.

The chain uses TRBV5-1 and TRBJ2-2, with D perhaps TRBD1 (5 bases). Germline V gene data show CDR1 as SGHRS and CDR2 as YFSETQ. The CDR3 is 15 residues long. The V gene lost 1 base and the J gene lost 1 base, with 8 bases spanning the gap. The CDR3, as DNA: TGCGCCAGCAGCTTGAGTACAGGGAACACCGGGGAGCTGTTTTTT. The encoded protein is CASSLSTGNTGELFF.

The V and J genes are TRBV5-3 and TRBJ1-5, with TRBD1 as a possible D gene (5 bases). TRBV5-3 is classed as an ORF, of uncertain function. V lost 4 bases, J lost 3 bases, and 17 bases lay in between. The CDR3 has 16 amino acids. CDR3 region: CARSLGGEGVNQPQHF. In DNA form, the CDR3 reads TGTGCCAGAAGCCTGGGGGGGGAAGGGGTCAATCAGCCCCAGCATTTT.